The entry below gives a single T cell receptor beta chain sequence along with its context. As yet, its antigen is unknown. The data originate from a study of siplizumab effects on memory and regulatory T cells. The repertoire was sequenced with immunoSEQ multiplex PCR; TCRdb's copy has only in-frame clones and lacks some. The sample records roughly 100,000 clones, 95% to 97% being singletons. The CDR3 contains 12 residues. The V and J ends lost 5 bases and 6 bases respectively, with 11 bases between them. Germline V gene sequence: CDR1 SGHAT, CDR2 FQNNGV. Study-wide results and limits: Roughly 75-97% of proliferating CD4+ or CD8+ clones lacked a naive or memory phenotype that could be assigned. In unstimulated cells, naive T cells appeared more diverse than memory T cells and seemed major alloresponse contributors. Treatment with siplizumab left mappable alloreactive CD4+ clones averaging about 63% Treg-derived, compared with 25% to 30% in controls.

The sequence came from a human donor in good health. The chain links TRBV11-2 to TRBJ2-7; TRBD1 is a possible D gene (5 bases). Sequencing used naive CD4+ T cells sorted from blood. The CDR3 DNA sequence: TGTGCCAGCAGCCTCTCCGACAGCGAGCAGTACTTC. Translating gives CASSLSDSEQYF.